The clone carrying this T cell receptor (beta chain) has a single count. The repertoire was sequenced with immunoSEQ multiplex PCR; TCRdb's copy has only in-frame clones and lacks some. The sample contains more than 95,000 clones, approximately 90% of which appear only once. This specimen comes from a study of blood T cell repertoires in COVID-19. Study-wide background: Samples taken during acute and convalescent COVID-19 were collected in the United States, Italy and Spain.

Seattle researchers signed up patients amid active infection and tracked them longitudinally. Sequencing input: peripheral blood. The sequence derives from a man aged 45-60 years with COVID-19, enrolled during active disease.

CDR3: CASSTSGGTTYGYTF. As DNA, the CDR3 is TGTGCCAGCAGCACTAGTGGCGGGACTACCTATGGCTACACCTTC. V gene TRBV11-2 combines with J gene TRBJ1-2; D perhaps matches TRBD1 (5 bases). Between the trimmed V and J ends, which lost 5 bases and 4 bases, there was a span of 17 bases. The CDR3 sequence is 15 residues long. Germline V gives CDR1 SGHAT, CDR2 FQNNGV. The variable domain in full, completed from reference TRBV11-2 and TRBJ1-2, reads EAGVAQSPRYKIIEKRQSVAFWCNPISGHATLYWYQQILGQGPKLLIQFQNNGVVDDSQLPKDRFSAERLKGVDSTLKIQPAKLEDSAVYLCASSTSGGTTYGYTFGSGTRLTVV.